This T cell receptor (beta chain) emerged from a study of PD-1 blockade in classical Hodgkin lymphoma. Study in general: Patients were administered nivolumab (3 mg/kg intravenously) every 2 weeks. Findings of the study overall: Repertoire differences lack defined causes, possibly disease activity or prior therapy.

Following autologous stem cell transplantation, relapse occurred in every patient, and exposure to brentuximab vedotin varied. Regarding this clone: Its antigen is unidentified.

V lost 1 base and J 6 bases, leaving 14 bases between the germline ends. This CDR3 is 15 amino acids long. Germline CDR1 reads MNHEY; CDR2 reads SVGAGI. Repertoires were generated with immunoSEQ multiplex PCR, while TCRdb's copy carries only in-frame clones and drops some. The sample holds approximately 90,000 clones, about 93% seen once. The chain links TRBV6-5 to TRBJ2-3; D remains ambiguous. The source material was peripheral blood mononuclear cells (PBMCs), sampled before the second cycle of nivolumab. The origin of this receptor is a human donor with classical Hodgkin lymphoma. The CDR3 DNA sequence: TGTGCCAGCAGTTACTTACCTAGTGGTGTGGATACGCAGTATTTT. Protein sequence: CASSYLPSGVDTQYF.